The 3 T cell receptor beta chains presented below share a single source sample, sequenced in a study of blood T cell repertoires in COVID-19. Method: immunoSEQ multiplex PCR; TCRdb's copy keeps in-frame clones and lacks some. The sample carries approximately 80,000 clones, around 86% recorded once. The sample taken for sequencing was peripheral blood. These receptors all come from a man aged 35 to 55 with acute or convalescent COVID-19.

This clone was observed a handful of times. This chain uses TRBV19 with TRBJ1-2; possible D gene TRBD1, 5 bases. Trimming removed 3 bases at V and 7 bases at J, with 18 bases between. The CDR3 totals 15 residues. Germline V gene lookup returns CDR1 LNHDA and CDR2 SQIVND (reference sequence). CDR3 protein: CASSIAGQSGAGYTF. DNA for the CDR3: TGTGCCAGTAGTATCGCAGGGCAAAGTGGCGCTGGCTACACCTTC. Together with reference TRBV19 and TRBJ1-2, the CDR3 gives the full variable domain: DGGITQSPKYLFRKEGQNVTLSCEQNLNHDAMYWYRQDPGQGLRLIYYSQIVNDFQKGDIAEGYSVSREKKESFPLTVTSAQKNPTAFYLCASSIAGQSGAGYTFGSGTRLTVV.

The chain couples TRBV12-3 or TRBV12-4 to TRBJ1-1; TRBD1 is a possible D gene (6 bases). The CDR3 runs to 13 residues. V was trimmed by 6 bases and J by 6 bases, leaving 14 bases between them. The CDR3 sequence: CASRPTGSAEAFF. CDR3 nucleotide sequence: TGTGCCAGCAGACCCACAGGGTCTGCTGAAGCTTTCTTT.

The chain couples TRBV4-2 to TRBJ2-5; weak D call: TRBD2 (5 bases). The CDR3 extends over 17 amino acids. Germline assignment: CDR1 LGHNA and CDR2 YNFKEQ. Trimming removed 4 bases from V and 3 bases from J, with 21 bases in between. For the CDR3, the DNA is TGTGCCAGCAGCCCCTCGGGCCTACTAGGACTTGAAGAGACCCAGTACTTC. Its translation is CASSPSGLLGLEETQYF.